This T cell receptor beta chain was found in a study of early T cells in non-severe SARS-CoV-2 infection. Background on the study: The input, bulk RNA from unsorted whole blood, was sequenced, and chains were unpaired.

V gave up 1 base and J gave up 7 bases; unmatched junction bases: 10. Germline V gene data show CDR1 as LNHNV and CDR2 as YYDKDF (reference sequence). The CDR3 loop spans 16 amino acids. cDNA molecules, individually, were tagged with unique molecular identifiers. TCRdb fed the 5' RACE reads into MiXCR, producing one record per CDR3 protein. The table records around 35,000 distinct CDR3 sequences, about 6% of them present only once. This receptor was identified in an adult who was a healthcare worker with PCR-confirmed SARS-CoV-2 infection or an uninfected control (not recorded which). The rearrangement uses TRBV15 and TRBJ2-1; 7 nucleotides match TRBD2. Sequencing input: whole blood. Here the CDR3 reads CATSRVVGGRGNEQFF. The CDR3 DNA reads as TGTGCCACCAGCAGAGTCGTGGGCGGGAGAGGGAATGAGCAGTTCTTC.